What follows are 8 T cell receptor beta chains derived from one specimen sequenced in a study of control samples from healthy donors and cancer patients. Using immunoSEQ multiplex PCR, the repertoire was profiled, and TCRdb retains in-frame clones only, with some absent. Counted here are 150,000 to 200,000 clones, 91% occurring once; the ten biggest clones make up roughly 1.6%. The sample consisted of blood. The origin of the receptors is a woman in her twenties or thirties in good health.

V is TRBV18 and J is TRBJ2-7; 10 nucleotides match TRBD1. Germline loops: CDR1 KGHSH, CDR2 LQKENI. This CDR3 contains 17 residues. The V and J ends lost 4 bases and 0 bases, in that order; junction bases with no gene match: 9. The CDR3, as DNA: TGTGCCAGCTCACTTTCGCCGGGACAGGGGAACTCCTACGAGCAGTACTTC. As protein: CASSLSPGQGNSYEQYF. Using reference TRBV18 and TRBJ2-7 for the parts outside the CDR3, the full variable domain is NAGVMQNPRHLVRRRGQEARLRCSPMKGHSHVYWYRQLPEEGLKFMVYLQKENIIDESGMPKERFSAEFPKEGPSILRIQQVVRGDSAAYFCASSLSPGQGNSYEQYFGPGTRLTVT.

This sequence joins TRBV3-1 (or the pseudogene TRBV3-2) and TRBJ1-4; D not resolved. The CDR3 totals 13 residues. The germline CDR1 and CDR2 sequences are LGHDT and YNNKEL (reference sequence). Trimming stripped 0 bases from V and 11 bases from J, with 10 bases between. The chain's CDR3 is CASSQESGWKLFF. In DNA form, the CDR3 reads TGTGCCAGCAGCCAAGAGTCCGGCTGGAAACTGTTTTTT.

V usage is TRBV6-5 and J usage is TRBJ1-2; D may be TRBD1 (6 bases). Trimming stripped 6 bases from V and 2 bases from J, with 10 bases between. CDR1 and CDR2 (germline): MNHEY, SVGAGI. The CDR3 is 13 residues long. CDR3 residues: CASRIQGNYGYTF. CDR3 in DNA: TGTGCCAGCAGAATACAGGGAAACTATGGCTACACCTTC.

Only one count was recorded for this clone. This chain connects TRBV14 to TRBJ1-1; a weak D match, TRBD1 (6 bases). Per germline, CDR1 SGHDN and CDR2 FVKESK. The CDR3 is 13 residues long. V gave up 4 bases and J gave up 4 bases, with 10 bases separating them. CDR3 sequence: CASSPTGSTEAFF. Written as DNA, the CDR3 is TGTGCCAGCAGCCCCACAGGGAGCACTGAAGCTTTCTTT.

CDR3 amino acids: CASSVGGAGTGELFF. The CDR3 DNA follows: TGTGCCAGCAGCGTAGGGGGCGCGGGTACCGGGGAGCTGTTTTTT. The chain joins TRBV9 to TRBJ2-2, with D perhaps being TRBD1 or TRBD2 (5 bases each). CDR3 length: 15 amino acids. Trimming stripped 0 bases from V and 5 bases from J, with 11 bases between. Germline V CDR1 and CDR2: SGDLS, YYNGEE.

The chain employs TRBV28 and TRBJ2-7, with 8 nucleotides matching TRBD2. Germline V gene lookup returns CDR1 MDHEN and CDR2 SYDVKM. V was clipped by 1 base and J by 4 bases; unmatched bases: 0. The CDR3 totals 13 residues. The CDR3 region is CASSLSGGYEQYF. In DNA, the CDR3 is TGTGCCAGCAGTTTATCGGGAGGGTACGAGCAGTACTTC.

V usage is TRBV4-3 and J usage is TRBJ2-2, with D possibly TRBD2 on 6 matching bases. Germline V gene sequence: CDR1 LGHNA, CDR2 YSLEER. V dropped 3 bases and J dropped 2 bases, with 10 bases sitting between them. The CDR3 contains 15 residues. The CDR3 DNA is TGCGCCAGCAGCCAGGGGACTGTAAACACCGGGGAGCTGTTTTTT. It codes for CASSQGTVNTGELFF.

This clone showed up just once. This rearrangement joins TRBV6-5 to TRBJ1-2; 7 bases are shared with TRBD1. From germline, CDR1 is MNHEY and CDR2 SVGAGI. The CDR3 spans 15 residues. The J segment lost 2 bases and the V segment lost 0 bases, leaving 3 bases of the junction unmatched. The DNA of the CDR3 is TGTGCCAGCAGTTACTCGATACAGGGGAACTATGGCTACACCTTC. Translation gives CASSYSIQGNYGYTF.